The 9 T cell receptor beta chains below all came from one sample that was sequenced in a study of control samples from healthy donors and cancer patients. Assay used: immunoSEQ multiplex PCR; TCRdb lists only in-frame clones, some missing. This sample has some 48,000 clones; about 93% occur once, and the top ten carry roughly a quarter. Sequencing input: PBMCs. Source of these receptors: a woman aged 45-65 years with head and neck cancer.

This rearrangement joins TRBV7-2 to TRBJ1-5; D is unclear. The V gene's germline CDR1 is SGHTA and CDR2 FQGNSA. Trimming left V 4 bases short and J 4 bases short, with 20 bases between. CDR3 length: 17 residues. CDR3 residues: CASSSSPQRFSNQPQHF. The CDR3 region has the DNA TGTGCCAGCAGCTCAAGCCCTCAGAGATTTTCAAATCAGCCCCAGCATTTT.

This clone was seen only once. This chain uses TRBV28 with TRBJ1-1; D perhaps matches TRBD1 (6 bases). The V and J ends lost 5 bases and 5 bases respectively, with 15 bases between them. This CDR3 is built from 14 residues. The germline gives CDR1 MDHEN, CDR2 SYDVKM. Written as DNA, the CDR3 is TGTGCCAGCAGTGTTCCCGGGACAATAACTGAAGCTTTCTTT. It yields the protein CASSVPGTITEAFF.

The V call is TRBV2, the J call TRBJ2-7; D is uncertain. The CDR3 loop spans 13 amino acids. Germline V CDR1 and CDR2: SNHLY, FYNNEI. V was clipped by 4 bases and J by 0 bases, with 7 bases between them. The CDR3 DNA is TGTGCCAGCAGTGCTTCAAGCTCCTACGAGCAGTACTTC. Translated: CASSASSSYEQYF.

The rearrangement links TRBV19 to TRBJ1-2; D not certain. Germline V lookup: CDR1 LNHDA, CDR2 SQIVND (reference sequence). V gave up 1 base and J gave up 4 bases, with 7 bases separating them. The CDR3 totals 13 residues. The CDR3 DNA is TGTGCCAGTAGTATAGTCGCCAGCTATGGCTACACCTTC. Protein product: CASSIVASYGYTF.

The chain couples TRBV6-6 to TRBJ1-5; no reliable D call. The CDR3 length is 15 residues. The V gene lost 7 bases and the J gene lost 0 bases, with 13 bases spanning the gap. Looked up from germline, CDR1 is MNHNY and CDR2 is SVGAGI (reference sequence). For the CDR3, the DNA is TGTGCCAGCAAGAAACAGATTTTTAGCAATCAGCCCCAGCATTTT. Translating it yields CASKKQIFSNQPQHF.

This chain connects TRBV7-2 to TRBJ1-5, with 7 bases lining up with TRBD1. J lost 0 bases, V lost 5 bases, and 7 bases had no gene match. Germline CDR1 SGHTA, CDR2 FQGNSA. The CDR3 totals 16 residues. CDR3 in DNA: TGTGCCAGCAGCCCCGGGACAGTTTTTAGCAATCAGCCCCAGCATTTT. As protein: CASSPGTVFSNQPQHF.

This chain connects TRBV7-7 to TRBJ2-3; D not certain. The CDR3 extends over 15 amino acids. With 5 bases removed from V and 3 bases from J, the gap between germline ends came to 15 bases. The germline V gene has CDR1 SSHAT and CDR2 FNYEAQ (reference sequence). The CDR3 protein is CASSPAGSVTDTQYF. CDR3 nucleotides: TGTGCCAGCAGCCCAGCTGGGTCGGTGACAGATACGCAGTATTTT.

This sequence joins TRBV7-9 and TRBJ2-3, with 11 bases identical to TRBD2. J lost 4 bases, V lost 4 bases, and 7 bases had no gene match. Germline-derived CDR1 and CDR2 are SEHNR and FQNEAQ (reference sequence). This CDR3 contains 16 residues. CDR3 coding DNA: TGTGCCAGCAGCTCCCCGCTAGCGGGGGGACCAGATACGCAGTATTTT. Protein product: CASSSPLAGGPDTQYF.

In this sample, this clone turned up a few times. The rearrangement joins TRBV6-5 to TRBJ1-6, with D maybe TRBD1 (5 bases). This CDR3 has 15 amino acids. The germline CDR1 and CDR2 sequences are MNHEY and SVGAGI. Trimming took off 10 bases at V and 0 bases at J, with 13 bases between the two ends. CDR3 coding DNA: TGTGCCACCGACCCAGGGAGCTCCTATAATTCACCCCTCCACTTT. Protein product: CATDPGSSYNSPLHF.